This TCR beta chain was observed in a study of circulating CD8 cells and anti-PD-1 response in melanoma. Looking at the study overall: Every 2 weeks, patients got 3 mg/kg nivolumab intravenously.

The germline V and J ends were trimmed by 2 bases and 3 bases, with 8 bases remaining between them. Looked up from germline, CDR1 is ENHRY and CDR2 is SYGVKD. The CDR3 is 13 residues long. This clonotype is categorized as large. The antigen remains unidentified. Using approximately 15 ng of total RNA, TCR libraries were made with the QIAseq Immune Repertoire TCR panel. TCRdb re-derived calls from the reads in MiXCR, one entry per CDR3 protein. Here the sample spans roughly 160 distinct CDR3 sequences, roughly 5.3% being singletons. Sorting of live CD3+CD8+TCRalphabeta+ cells by PD-1 and/or TIGIT gave four subsets. Study results and limitations: TIGIT repertoires were least diverse, DNEG repertoires most diverse. Peptide assays on expanded sorted subsets replaced tumor-based reactivity testing.

The sequence was collected from a human donor with melanoma. The source was CD8+ T cells from PBMCs, collected at baseline or after one month of anti-PD-1 therapy (not recorded which). The V call is TRBV10-3, the J call TRBJ2-7; D uncertain. The CDR3 spells CAISEKEHYEQYF. Here the CDR3 DNA reads TGTGCCATCAGTGAGAAAGAACACTACGAGCAGTACTTC.